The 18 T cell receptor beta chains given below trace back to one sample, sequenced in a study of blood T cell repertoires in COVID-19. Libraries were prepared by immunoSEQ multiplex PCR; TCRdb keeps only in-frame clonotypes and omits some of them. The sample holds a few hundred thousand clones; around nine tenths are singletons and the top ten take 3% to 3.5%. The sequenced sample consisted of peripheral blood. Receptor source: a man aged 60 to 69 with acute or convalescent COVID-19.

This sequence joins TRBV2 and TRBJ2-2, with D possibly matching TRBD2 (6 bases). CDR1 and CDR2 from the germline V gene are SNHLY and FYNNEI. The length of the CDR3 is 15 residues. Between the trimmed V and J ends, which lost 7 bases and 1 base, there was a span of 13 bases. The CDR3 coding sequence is TGTGCCAGCACCATGCGGCGGGGGAACACCGGGGAGCTGTTTTTT. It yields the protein CASTMRRGNTGELFF.

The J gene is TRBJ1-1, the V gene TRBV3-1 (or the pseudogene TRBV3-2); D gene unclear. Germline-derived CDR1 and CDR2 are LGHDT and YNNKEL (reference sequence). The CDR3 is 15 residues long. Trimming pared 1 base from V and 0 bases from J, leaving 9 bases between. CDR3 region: CASSQGGGVNTEAFF. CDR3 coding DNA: TGTGCCAGCAGCCAAGGCGGAGGTGTGAACACTGAAGCTTTCTTT.

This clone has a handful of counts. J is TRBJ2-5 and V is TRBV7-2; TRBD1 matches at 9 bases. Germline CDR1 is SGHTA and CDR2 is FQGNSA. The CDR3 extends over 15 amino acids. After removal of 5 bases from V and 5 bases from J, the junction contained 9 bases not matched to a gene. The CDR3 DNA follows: TGTGCCAGCAGCCCAAACAGGGGGCGGGCGGAGACCCAGTACTTC. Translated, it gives CASSPNRGRAETQYF.

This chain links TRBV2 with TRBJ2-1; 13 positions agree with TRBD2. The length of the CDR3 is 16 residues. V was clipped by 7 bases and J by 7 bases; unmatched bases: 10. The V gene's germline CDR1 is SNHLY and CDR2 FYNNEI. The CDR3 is CASNPLAGGLRNEQFF. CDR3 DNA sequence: TGTGCCAGCAACCCACTAGCGGGGGGGCTTCGAAATGAGCAGTTCTTC. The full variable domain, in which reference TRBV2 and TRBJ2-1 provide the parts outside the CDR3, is EPEVTQTPSHQVTQMGQEVILRCVPISNHLYFYWYRQILGQKVEFLVSFYNNEISEKSEIFDDQFSVERPDGSNFTLKIRSTKLEDSAMYFCASNPLAGGLRNEQFFGPGTRLTVL.

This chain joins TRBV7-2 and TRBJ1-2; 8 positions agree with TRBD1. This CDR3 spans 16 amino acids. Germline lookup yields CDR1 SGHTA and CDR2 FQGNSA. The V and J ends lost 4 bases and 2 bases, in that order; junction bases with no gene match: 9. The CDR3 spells CASSSPDRALNYGYTF. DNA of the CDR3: TGTGCCAGCAGCTCCCCGGACAGGGCTCTGAACTATGGCTACACCTTC.

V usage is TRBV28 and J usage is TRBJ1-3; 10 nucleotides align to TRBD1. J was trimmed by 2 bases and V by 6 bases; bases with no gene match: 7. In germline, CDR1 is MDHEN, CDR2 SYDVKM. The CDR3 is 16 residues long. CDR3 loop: CASSPQGTGAGNTIYF. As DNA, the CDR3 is TGTGCCAGCAGCCCCCAAGGGACAGGGGCTGGAAACACCATATATTTT.

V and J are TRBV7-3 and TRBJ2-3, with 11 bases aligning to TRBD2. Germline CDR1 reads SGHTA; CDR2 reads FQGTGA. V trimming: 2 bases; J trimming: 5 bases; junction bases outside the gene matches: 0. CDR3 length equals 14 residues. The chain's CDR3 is CASSLGLAGDTQYF. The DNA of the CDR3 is TGTGCCAGCAGCTTAGGACTAGCGGGAGATACGCAGTATTTT.

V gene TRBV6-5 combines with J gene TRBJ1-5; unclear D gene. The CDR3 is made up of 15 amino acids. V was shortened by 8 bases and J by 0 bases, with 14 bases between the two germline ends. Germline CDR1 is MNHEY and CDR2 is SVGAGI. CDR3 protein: CASAGNRNSNQPQHF. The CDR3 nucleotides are TGTGCCAGCGCGGGGAACAGAAATAGCAATCAGCCCCAGCATTTT.

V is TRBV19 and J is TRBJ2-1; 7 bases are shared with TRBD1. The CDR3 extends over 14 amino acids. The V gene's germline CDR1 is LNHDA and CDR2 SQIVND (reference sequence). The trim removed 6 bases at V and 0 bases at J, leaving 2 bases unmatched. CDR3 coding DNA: TGTGCCAGTAGGACAGGGAGCTCCTACAATGAGCAGTTCTTC. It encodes CASRTGSSYNEQFF.

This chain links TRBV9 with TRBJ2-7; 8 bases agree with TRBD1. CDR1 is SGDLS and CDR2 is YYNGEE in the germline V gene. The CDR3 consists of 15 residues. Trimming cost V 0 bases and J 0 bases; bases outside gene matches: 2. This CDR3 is CASSVGQGTSYEQYF. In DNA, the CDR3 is TGTGCCAGCAGCGTAGGACAGGGGACCTCCTACGAGCAGTACTTC. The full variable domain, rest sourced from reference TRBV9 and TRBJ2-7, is DSGVTQTPKHLITATGQRVTLRCSPRSGDLSVYWYQQSLDQGLQFLIQYYNGEERAKGNILERFSAQQFPDLHSELNLSSLELGDSALYFCASSVGQGTSYEQYFGPGTRLTVT.

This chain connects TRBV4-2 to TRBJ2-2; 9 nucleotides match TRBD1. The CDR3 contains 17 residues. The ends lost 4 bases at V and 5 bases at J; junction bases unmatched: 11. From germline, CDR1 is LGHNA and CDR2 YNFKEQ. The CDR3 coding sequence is TGTGCCAGCAGCCGCGGACAGGGGAACCCAGGTACCGGGGAGCTGTTTTTT. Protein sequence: CASSRGQGNPGTGELFF.

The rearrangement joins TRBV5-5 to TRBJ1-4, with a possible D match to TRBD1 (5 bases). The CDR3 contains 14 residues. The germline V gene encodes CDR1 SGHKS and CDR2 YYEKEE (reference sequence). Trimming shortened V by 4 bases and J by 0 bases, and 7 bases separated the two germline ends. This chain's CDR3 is CASSAGTTNEKLFF. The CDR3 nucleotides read TGTGCCAGCAGCGCAGGGACAACTAATGAAAAACTGTTTTTT.

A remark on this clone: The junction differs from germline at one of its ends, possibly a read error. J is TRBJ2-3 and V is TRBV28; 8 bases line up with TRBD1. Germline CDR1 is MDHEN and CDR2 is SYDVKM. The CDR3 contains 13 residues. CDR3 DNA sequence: TGTGCCGGCAGACAGGGGTTGACAGATACGCAGTATTTT. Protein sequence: CAGRQGLTDTQYF. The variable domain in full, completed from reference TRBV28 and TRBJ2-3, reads DVKVTQSSRYLVKRTGEKVFLECVQDMDHENMFWYRQDPGLGLRLIYFSYDVKMKEKGDIPEGYSVSREKKERFSLILESASTNQTSMYLCAGRQGLTDTQYFGPGTRLTVL.

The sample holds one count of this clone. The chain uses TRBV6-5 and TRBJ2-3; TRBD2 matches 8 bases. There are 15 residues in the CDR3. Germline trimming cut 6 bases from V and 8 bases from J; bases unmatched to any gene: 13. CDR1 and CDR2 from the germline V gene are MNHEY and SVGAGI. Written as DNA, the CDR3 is TGTGCCAGCAGCCCCGGGGCGGGGGGCACGGGTACGCAGTATTTT. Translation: CASSPGAGGTGTQYF.

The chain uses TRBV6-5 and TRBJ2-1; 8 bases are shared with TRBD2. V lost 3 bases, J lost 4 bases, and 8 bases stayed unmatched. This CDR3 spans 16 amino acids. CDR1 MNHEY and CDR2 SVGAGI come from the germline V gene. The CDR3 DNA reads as TGTGCCAGCAGTTATAGCGGGGACGCAGGGTACAATGAGCAGTTCTTC. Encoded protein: CASSYSGDAGYNEQFF.

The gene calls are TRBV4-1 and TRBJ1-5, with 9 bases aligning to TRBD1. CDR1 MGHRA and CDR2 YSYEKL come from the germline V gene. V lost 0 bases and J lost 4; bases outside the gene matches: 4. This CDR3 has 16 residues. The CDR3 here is CASSQEWTGANQPQHF. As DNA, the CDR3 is TGCGCCAGCAGCCAAGAGTGGACAGGGGCGAATCAGCCCCAGCATTTT.

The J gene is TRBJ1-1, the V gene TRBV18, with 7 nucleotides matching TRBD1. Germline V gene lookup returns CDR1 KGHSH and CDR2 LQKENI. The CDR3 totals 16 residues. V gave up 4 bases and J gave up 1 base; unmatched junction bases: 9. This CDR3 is CASSQLTGRSNTEAFF. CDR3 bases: TGTGCCAGCTCACAACTGACAGGGCGATCGAACACTGAAGCTTTCTTT.

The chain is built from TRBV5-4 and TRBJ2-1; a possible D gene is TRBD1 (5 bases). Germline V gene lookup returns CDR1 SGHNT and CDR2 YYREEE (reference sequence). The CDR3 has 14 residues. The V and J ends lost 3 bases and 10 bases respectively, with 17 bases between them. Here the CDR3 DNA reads TGTGCCAGCAGCTCCCAACAGGCCCAGAGGGAGCAGTTCTTC. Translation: CASSSQQAQREQFF.